This T cell receptor beta chain was identified in a study of PD-1 blockade in classical Hodgkin lymphoma. With V trimmed by 2 bases and J by 7 bases, 5 bases remained unmatched. This CDR3 region has 15 residues. Germline loops: CDR1 MDHEN, CDR2 SYDVKM. The table came from immunoSEQ multiplex PCR; TCRdb's copy has only in-frame clones and leaves some out. The sample shows about 25,000 clones, around 80% of them seen only once. Study-wide results and limits: Healthy donors were reported to have higher baseline TCR diversity than newly diagnosed patients.

Remarks on this clone: Its antigen is as yet unknown.

Time point denoted: cycle 4 day 1 (C4D1), after five to seven weeks of nivolumab. Each patient's relapse followed autologous stem cell transplantation, and brentuximab vedotin exposure varied. Magnetic negative selection of thawed PBMCs was the method by which CD4+ T cells were purified. Patients had relapsed/refractory classical Hodgkin lymphoma with complete response, partial response or progressive disease as best response. Sequencing was performed on CD4+ T cells from blood, taken before the fourth cycle of nivolumab. The genes are TRBV28 and TRBJ2-2, with TRBD1 matching over 9 bases. The sequence was obtained from a human donor with classical Hodgkin lymphoma. The CDR3 sequence is CASSLAQGAVGELFF. The CDR3 bases are TGTGCCAGCAGTTTAGCACAGGGGGCCGTCGGGGAGCTGTTTTTT.